This TCR beta chain emerged from a study of CD8 T cells in Susac syndrome. An input of about 0.5 to 1 ug of RNA was subjected to reverse transcription using random hexamers. Amplification of TCR beta CDR3 used immunoSEQ multiplex PCR across 54 Vbeta and 13 Jbeta. A single record per CDR3 protein comes from TCRdb applying MiXCR to the immunoSEQ multiplex PCR reads. This sample has about 150,000 distinct CDR3 sequences, with roughly 95% found just once. From blood CD8+ and CD4+ T cells, the TCR beta chain was sequenced. Multiple sclerosis controls were treatment-naive patients with stable or active relapsing-remitting disease. FACS was used to enrich TEMRA cells, whereas the CD8+ and CD4+ T cells were obtained by negative isolation. The V end lost 5 bases, the J end lost 5 bases, and 19 bases lay between the germline ends. The CDR3 spans 15 residues.

This sequence joins TRBV12-3 or TRBV12-4 and TRBJ2-7; D uncertain. The source is a human donor with multiple sclerosis. Sequencing was carried out using CD8+ T cells from PBMCs. The CDR3 sequence: CASSPKSARGNEQYF. CDR3 nucleotide sequence: TGTGCCAGCAGTCCAAAATCCGCCCGTGGAAACGAGCAGTACTTC.